This T cell receptor beta chain was sequenced for a study of beta chain features in type 1 diabetes. General study findings and limits: Moderate yet significant TCRB CDR3 shortening was seen in Type 1 diabetes patients in all four CD4+ subsets. TCRB repertoires of naive, central memory and Treg cells appeared more similar among patients than among healthy donors. VDJ junctions in type 1 diabetes patients carried more deletions and fewer insertions.

A CD45RO/CCR7/CD25/CD127/CD95/CD27 panel sorted naive, central memory, regulatory and stem cell-like memory CD4+ cells. Germline trimming cut 4 bases from V and 2 bases from J; bases unmatched to any gene: 0. From germline, CDR1 is ENHRY and CDR2 SYGVKD. The CDR3 runs 13 residues. Reverse transcribing all isolated RNA meant expressed TCRB transcripts were sequenced. Produced via immunoSEQ multiplex PCR; TCRdb's table is partial and in-frame only. This table has about 410,000 clones, 14% appearing once. This clone was seen more than once but under ten times. Its antigen is currently unknown. This receptor was taken from a man aged 25-45 years in good health. Source material: naive CD4+ T cells from blood. The rearrangement uses TRBV10-3 and TRBJ2-5; 8 positions match TRBD1. CDR3 sequence: CAISGDRQETQYF. In nucleotides, the CDR3 is TGTGCCATCAGTGGGGACAGGCAAGAGACCCAGTACTTC.